Listed below are T cell receptor beta chains from one sample, sequenced in a study of spatial heterogeneity in lung cancer. TCRdb itself ran the 5' RACE reads through MiXCR, one entry per CDR3 protein. The table records around 3,200 distinct CDR3 sequences, about 15% of them present only once. This specimen was PBMCs, taken at surgery. These TCRs come from a female donor with early-stage non-small cell lung cancer. Each CDR3 is given with its conserved first and last residue. The order of the fields is clone size, V gene, D gene, J gene, CDR3 DNA, CDR3 protein. A D gene is named only where the DNA matches it firmly. The size entry is marked missing in some rows and otherwise reads once, few, many or a size class.

many	TRBV7-2	TRBD1	TRBJ2-7	TGTGCCAGCAGCTTAGCAGGGACAGGGGCGCACTACGAGCAGTACTTC	CASSLAGTGAHYEQYF
many	TRBV19	TRBD2	TRBJ2-5	TGTGCCAGTCAGCGGGAGCCGGAGGAGACCCAGTACTTC	CASQREPEETQYF
many	TRBV3-1	NA	TRBJ1-1	TGTGCCACGGTGGACAGTTTCGGTGCGGCTTTCTTT	CATVDSFGAAFF
many	TRBV6-5	NA	TRBJ2-2	TGTGCCAGCAGTTACCGGACAGCAAAAGGCGGGGAGCTGTTTTTT	CASSYRTAKGGELFF
medium-sized	TRBV20-1	NA	TRBJ2-5	TGCAGTGCTAGAGGCTCCAGCGGAGGGCGGGAGACCCAGTACTTC	CSARGSSGGRETQYF
many	TRBV28	TRBD2	TRBJ2-1	TGTGCCAGCAGTCGTAGCGGGAGATTAAGTGAGCAGTTCTTC	CASSRSGRLSEQFF
medium-sized	TRBV15	NA	TRBJ2-1	TGTGCCACCAGTTGGCTATCTGTTAATGAGCAGTTCTTC	CATSWLSVNEQFF
NA	TRBV30	NA	TRBJ1-1	TGTGCCTGGAGTGGGGACCAGACAGAAGCTTTCTTT	CAWSGDQTEAFF
few	TRBV20-1	NA	TRBJ2-7	TGCAGTGCTAGAGGGGCGGTCGGAGCGAGACCCTACGAGCAGTACTTC	CSARGAVGARPYEQYF
many	TRBV27	NA	TRBJ2-1	TGTGCCAGCAGTTTTCCGGGGAAGTACAATGAGCAGTTCTTC	CASSFPGKYNEQFF
many	TRBV20-1	NA	TRBJ2-1	TGCAGTGCTAGAGATTGGGGCTCTGGCTCCTACAATGAGCAGTTCTTC	CSARDWGSGSYNEQFF
many	TRBV6-6	NA	TRBJ2-3	TGTGCCAGCAGGCTCGGGACTCAGAATACGCAGTATTTT	CASRLGTQNTQYF
NA	TRBV5-1	NA	TRBJ1-4	TGCGCCAGCAGCCCCGAGGACCTCGGCCCAAATGAAAAACTGTTTTTT	CASSPEDLGPNEKLFF
medium-sized	TRBV5-1	NA	TRBJ2-7	TGCGCCAGCAGCTTGACCTACTCGGGTGAGCAGTACTTC	CASSLTYSGEQYF
many	TRBV19	TRBD1	TRBJ1-1	TGTGCCAGTAGTACACACCCGGGGACAGATAACATGAACACTGAAGCTTTCTTT	CASSTHPGTDNMNTEAFF
medium-sized	TRBV19	NA	TRBJ2-7	TGTGCCAGTAGAGGGGGGGCCCGCGAGCAGTACTTC	CASRGGAREQYF
many	TRBV3-1	NA	TRBJ2-5	TGTGCCAGCAGCCAAGGCCCCAACCAAGAGACCCAGTACTTC	CASSQGPNQETQYF
NA	TRBV19	TRBD1	TRBJ2-5	TGTGCCAGTAGTTTCCGGGACAGAGAGACCCAGTACTTC	CASSFRDRETQYF
many	TRBV3-1	TRBD2	TRBJ2-1	TGTGCCAGCAGCTTAAGGACTAGCGGGAGACGGCAGTTCTTC	CASSLRTSGRRQFF
NA	TRBV6-6	NA	TRBJ2-3	TGTGCCAGCAGTTTCTCATTGGGGCCGAGCACAGATACGCAGTATTTT	CASSFSLGPSTDTQYF
many	TRBV20-1	NA	TRBJ2-7	TGCAGTGCTATAAGCAACGAGCAGTACTTC	CSAISNEQYF
many	TRBV10-3	NA	TRBJ2-5	TGTGCCATCAGTGGTAGAAAAGAGACCCAGTACTTC	CAISGRKETQYF
many	TRBV15	TRBD2	TRBJ2-7	TGTGCCACCAGCAGGACTCGAGCGGCTAGCGGAGAATACGAGCAGTACTTC	CATSRTRAASGEYEQYF
many	TRBV7-7	NA	TRBJ2-2	TGTGCCAGCAGCTTCAGTGGCGGGGAGCTGTTTTTT	CASSFSGGELFF
medium-sized	TRBV10-3	TRBD2	TRBJ2-1	TGTGCCATCAGCCCACACTCGACTAGCGGCACATCCTACAATGAGCAGTTCTTC	CAISPHSTSGTSYNEQFF
few	TRBV7-6	NA	TRBJ2-6	TGTGCCAGCAGCCGGTCCTCCGGGGCTGGGGCCAACGTCCTGACTTTC	CASSRSSGAGANVLTF
few	TRBV6-5	TRBD1	TRBJ1-1	TGTGCCAGCAGACGCTACAGGGGAAACACTGAAGCTTTCTTT	CASRRYRGNTEAFF
few	TRBV7-9	TRBD2	TRBJ2-5	TGTGCCAGCAGCTTTGGACTAGCGGAACAAGAGACCCAGTACTTC	CASSFGLAEQETQYF
many	TRBV14	TRBD2	TRBJ2-7	TGTGCCAGTACAGCGGGATTGGCCTACGAGCAGTACTTC	CASTAGLAYEQYF
NA	TRBV6-5	TRBD1	TRBJ2-7	TGTGCCAGCAGTTACTCCGGGACAGGTACCTACGAGCAGTACTTC	CASSYSGTGTYEQYF
NA	TRBV7-2	TRBD1	TRBJ1-3	TGTGCCAGCAGCTTGACCGGGACAGGCCATTTGTCTGAAAACACCATATATTTT	CASSLTGTGHLSENTIYF